This entry is about one T cell receptor (beta chain). What it binds is not known. V was shortened by 4 bases and J by 9 bases, with 23 bases between the two germline ends. The CDR3 is made up of 16 amino acids. The germline V gene encodes CDR1 MDHEN and CDR2 SYDVKM. Clones were sequenced by immunoSEQ multiplex PCR, and TCRdb holds only the in-frame ones, with some missing. The table has approximately 30,000 clones, roughly nine tenths seen once. Time point indicated: newly diagnosed, previously untreated cHL patient sample. Researchers used newly diagnosed, untreated classical Hodgkin lymphoma PBMCs for comparison. The data belong to a study of PD-1 blockade in classical Hodgkin lymphoma. Notes on the study in general: Why the repertoires differ is still unclear, perhaps disease activity or prior therapy. The study reported lower baseline TCR diversity in newly diagnosed patients than in healthy donors.

What was sequenced was peripheral blood mononuclear cells (PBMCs). The genes are TRBV28 and TRBJ2-3, with D perhaps matching TRBD2 (6 bases). The clonotype originates from a human donor with classical Hodgkin lymphoma. CDR3 nucleotides: TGTGCCAGCAGTTCGCACTCCCCCACCGTGGCGGGAACGCAGTATTTT. This codes for CASSSHSPTVAGTQYF. Together with reference TRBV28 and TRBJ2-3, the CDR3 gives the full variable domain: DVKVTQSSRYLVKRTGEKVFLECVQDMDHENMFWYRQDPGLGLRLIYFSYDVKMKEKGDIPEGYSVSREKKERFSLILESASTNQTSMYLCASSSHSPTVAGTQYFGPGTRLTVL.